This T cell receptor (beta chain) was retrieved from a study of T cells in Graves' hyperthyroidism and ophthalmopathy. The CDR3 regions of TCR beta were amplified from RNA transcripts. First-round RT-PCR targeting the TCR CDR3 was performed with the HTBI primer set. TCRdb reprocessed the multiplex PCR reads via MiXCR and lists one record per CDR3 protein. The data contain 600,000 to 700,000 distinct CDR3 sequences, 40% to 55% of them singletons. Of note for this clonotype: As yet, its antigen is unknown.

Exclusion of a patient resulted from uncontrolled infection, other autoimmune disease, pregnancy or lactation. Thyroid ultrasound, orbital computed tomography, clinical symptoms, and serum thyroxine and TRAb underpinned diagnoses. General study results and limits: Ophthalmopathy was predicted by the model a median of approximately 6.6 months ahead of onset.

This receptor was identified in an adult man with Graves' disease, either hyperthyroidism or ophthalmopathy (not recorded which). Input material: peripheral blood or thyroid tissue (not recorded which).

The CDR3 region is CASTKGASSLISGSTYEQYF. The CDR3 coding sequence is TGTGCCAGCACCAAGGGCGCCAGCAGCTTGATATCGGGGTCAACCTACGAGCAGTACTTC. The gene calls are TRBV7-9 and TRBJ2-7, with a tentative D call TRBD2 (5 bases). This CDR3 contains 20 residues. From germline, CDR1 is SEHNR and CDR2 FQNEAQ (reference sequence). Deletions cut 7 bases from V and 2 bases from J, with 33 bases between.